These 18 T cell receptor beta chains were sequenced from one sample in a study of vaccination and CD4 T cells after COVID-19. The antigens of these receptors remain unknown. Cultured CD4+ T-cell DNA underwent Oncomine TCR Beta short-read sequencing. TCRdb reprocessed the PCR reads via MiXCR and lists one record per CDR3 protein. This table has some 1,700 distinct CDR3 sequences, 11% appearing once. Stated treatment: roughly 10-day PBMC culture with coronavirus spike peptide pools or control peptides (ViraFEST assay). Prior to the COVID-19 pandemic (2011-2018), the unexposed donor's CD4+ T cells were collected. Sequenced sample: CD4+ T cells from blood, cultured in vitro. These receptors all come from a human donor in good health.

This clonotype is categorized as medium-sized. The chain is built from TRBV6-1 and TRBJ2-2; D may be TRBD1 (6 bases). V gave up 6 bases and J gave up 0 bases, with 17 bases separating them. The CDR3 loop spans 17 amino acids. Per germline, CDR1 MNHNS and CDR2 SASEGT. The CDR3 spells CASRVKDRPSNTGELFF. In DNA, the CDR3 is TGTGCCAGCAGGGTCAAGGACAGACCGTCGAACACCGGGGAGCTGTTTTTT.

CDR3 coding DNA: TGCGCCAGCAGCTTGGCGATCCGCGATGAAAAACTGTTTTTT. Translating gives CASSLAIRDEKLFF. V is TRBV5-1 and J is TRBJ1-4, with unresolved D. The CDR3 sequence is 14 residues long. CDR1 is SGHRS and CDR2 is YFSETQ in the germline V gene. Trimming shortened V by 0 bases and J by 6 bases, and 9 bases separated the two germline ends.

Judged by abundance, this clonotype is medium-sized (0.01 to 0.1%). The chain couples TRBV18 to TRBJ1-5; D possibly corresponds to TRBD1 (5 bases). Per the germline V gene, CDR1 is KGHSH and CDR2 is LQKENI. CDR3 length equals 14 residues. V was cut by 2 bases and J by 8 bases, with 13 bases left in between. The CDR3 coding sequence is TGTGCCAGCTCACCAAATCAGGGTAAGGAGCCCCAGCATTTT. Protein sequence: CASSPNQGKEPQHF.

By share, this clonotype counts as medium-sized. The genes are TRBV29-1 and TRBJ2-3, with D perhaps being TRBD1 or TRBD2 (6 bases each). The CDR3 covers 14 residues. Germline V CDR1 and CDR2: SQVTM, ANQGSEA. Trimming took off 5 bases at V and 4 bases at J, with 16 bases between the two ends. CDR3 DNA: TGCAGCGTTAAAAGAGGGGGGATTTCAGATACGCAGTATTTT. This translates into CSVKRGGISDTQYF.

This clonotype was counted a few times. The chain uses TRBV5-1 and TRBJ2-5; 7 nucleotides align to TRBD1. Trimming cost V 4 bases and J 4 bases; bases outside gene matches: 7. The CDR3 length is 14 residues. Germline loops: CDR1 SGHRS, CDR2 YFSETQ. Here the CDR3 DNA reads TGCGCCAGCAGCCCCCAGACAGGGACAGAGACCCAGTACTTC. Translation gives CASSPQTGTETQYF.

In its sample, this clonotype ranks as medium-sized. This chain connects TRBV24-1 to TRBJ2-2; D remains ambiguous. From germline, CDR1 is KGHDR and CDR2 SFDVKD. CDR3 length: 14 amino acids. V dropped 5 bases and J dropped 5 bases, with 11 bases sitting between them. CDR3 residues: CATSALDSTGELFF. DNA for the CDR3: TGTGCCACCAGTGCCTTAGACTCTACCGGGGAGCTGTTTTTT.

In this sample, this clonotype turned up a few times. The CDR3 region is CASSPPRRTGPFF. The DNA of the CDR3 is TGTGCCAGCTCACCACCGCGCCGGACAGGGCCTTTCTTT. The chain is built from TRBV18 and TRBJ1-1, with 8 bases fitting TRBD1. After removal of 0 bases from V and 12 bases from J, the junction contained 6 bases not matched to a gene. The CDR3 has 13 residues. Germline lookup yields CDR1 KGHSH and CDR2 LQKENI.

This clonotype counts as medium-sized. The rearrangement joins TRBV30 to TRBJ1-1; possible D gene TRBD1, 5 bases. Germline CDR1 reads GTSNPN; CDR2 reads SVGIG (reference sequence). This CDR3 contains 12 residues. V gave up 1 base and J gave up 13 bases, with 16 bases separating them. The CDR3 sequence: CAWSDRWAGGFF. In nucleotides, the CDR3 is TGTGCCTGGAGTGATAGGTGGGCGGGGGGTTTCTTT.

A note on this clonotype: A single base separates this from a much larger clone, so it may be a read error. V and J are TRBV27 and TRBJ2-1; D is ambiguous. Per germline, CDR1 MNHEY and CDR2 SMNVEV (reference sequence). V lost 0 bases to trimming and J lost 3 bases, with 12 bases between them. The CDR3 covers 16 residues. The CDR3 is CASSLSVQEYYNEQFF. The DNA for the CDR3 is TGTGCCAGCAGTTTATCGGTTCAAGAATACTACAATGAGCAGTTCTTC.

This chain links TRBV4-1 with TRBJ1-6; D ambiguous. V lost 4 bases and J lost 9, with 22 bases in between. Germline CDR1 MGHRA, CDR2 YSYEKL. The CDR3 is 17 amino acids. The CDR3 here is CASSLVTAPRGISPLHF. The CDR3 coding sequence is TGCGCCAGCAGCCTCGTCACGGCTCCTCGAGGAATTTCACCCCTCCACTTT.

In its sample, this clonotype ranks as medium-sized. The chain carries TRBV7-2 and TRBJ2-7, with 9 bases matching TRBD1. In germline, CDR1 is SGHTA, CDR2 FQGNSA. The CDR3 is 15 residues long. Losses at the gene ends were 7 bases for V and 3 bases for J; bases not matched to a gene: 10. The CDR3 DNA reads TGTGCCAGCACTGGGAGGGACAGGGACTACTACGAGCAGTACTTC. Protein: CASTGRDRDYYEQYF.

By sample share, this clonotype is large. The chain has TRBV19 and TRBJ1-5, with 7 nucleotides matching TRBD1. Germline CDR1 reads LNHDA; CDR2 reads SQIVND (reference sequence). The CDR3 sequence is 15 residues long. Losses at the gene ends were 5 bases for V and 1 base for J; bases not matched to a gene: 5. Here the CDR3 reads CASSQQGRSNQPQHF. CDR3 in DNA: TGTGCCAGTAGTCAACAGGGGCGAAGCAATCAGCCCCAGCATTTT.

Within the sample, this clonotype is large. The chain has TRBV2 and TRBJ1-5; D not certain. Trimming took 4 bases from V and 3 from J, leaving 7 bases between them. This CDR3 has 13 residues. Per germline, CDR1 SNHLY and CDR2 FYNNEI. For the CDR3, the DNA is TGTGCCAGCAGTGCCCAGCACAATCAGCCCCAGCATTTT. Amino acids: CASSAQHNQPQHF.

In this sample, this clonotype turned up a few times. The chain joins TRBV5-1 to TRBJ2-1; tentatively, D is TRBD2 (5 bases). Germline CDR1 reads SGHRS; CDR2 reads YFSETQ. Trimming shortened V by 5 bases and J by 6 bases, and 12 bases separated the two germline ends. This CDR3 contains 13 residues. CDR3 nucleotides: TGCGCCAGCAGGGCGGACTCCCCCAATGAGCAGTTCTTC. Translated, it gives CASRADSPNEQFF. Filled out from reference TRBV5-1 and TRBJ2-1, the complete variable domain reads KAGVTQTPRYLIKTRGQQVTLSCSPISGHRSVSWYQQTPGQGLQFLFEYFSETQRNKGNFPGRFSGRQFSNSRSEMNVSTLELGDSALYLCASRADSPNEQFFGPGTRLTVL.

To note about this clonotype: Being one base from a much bigger clone, this may be a read error. The conserved phenylalanine or tryptophan is not found at the CDR3 terminus, so this likely reflects a read error. The genes are TRBV18 and TRBJ2-5, with TRBD2 as a possible D gene (6 bases). V lost 2 bases to trimming and J lost 2 bases, with 9 bases between them. The CDR3 length is 14 residues. CDR1 and CDR2 (germline): KGHSH, LQKENI. This chain's CDR3 is CASSPRREQETQYL. CDR3 in DNA: TGTGCCAGCTCACCAAGGAGGGAACAAGAGACCCAGTACCTC.

This clonotype is classed as medium-sized. This chain uses TRBV19 with TRBJ2-1, with D tentatively TRBD1 (6 bases). V was trimmed by 6 bases and J by 7 bases, leaving 16 bases between them. Germline-derived CDR1 and CDR2 are LNHDA and SQIVND (reference sequence). CDR3 length equals 14 residues. CDR3 residues: CASRQEVGANEQFF. Written as DNA, the CDR3 is TGTGCCAGTAGGCAAGAGGTGGGGGCTAATGAGCAGTTCTTC.

V is TRBV7-2 and J is TRBJ2-1; D unresolved. This CDR3 region has 14 residues. From germline, CDR1 is SGHTA and CDR2 FQGNSA. V was trimmed by 5 bases and J by 7 bases, leaving 15 bases between them. The CDR3 sequence is CASSRVAEWNEQFF. For the CDR3, the DNA is TGTGCCAGCAGCCGCGTCGCAGAATGGAATGAGCAGTTCTTC.

This clonotype is judged medium-sized. The chain links TRBV27 to TRBJ2-7; D is uncertain. Trimming took off 4 bases at V and 6 bases at J, with 7 bases between the two ends. Germline V gives CDR1 MNHEY, CDR2 SMNVEV (reference sequence). This CDR3 comprises 11 residues. The CDR3 DNA is TGTGCCAGCAGTTCATGGGGCGAGCAGTACTTC. The encoded protein is CASSSWGEQYF.